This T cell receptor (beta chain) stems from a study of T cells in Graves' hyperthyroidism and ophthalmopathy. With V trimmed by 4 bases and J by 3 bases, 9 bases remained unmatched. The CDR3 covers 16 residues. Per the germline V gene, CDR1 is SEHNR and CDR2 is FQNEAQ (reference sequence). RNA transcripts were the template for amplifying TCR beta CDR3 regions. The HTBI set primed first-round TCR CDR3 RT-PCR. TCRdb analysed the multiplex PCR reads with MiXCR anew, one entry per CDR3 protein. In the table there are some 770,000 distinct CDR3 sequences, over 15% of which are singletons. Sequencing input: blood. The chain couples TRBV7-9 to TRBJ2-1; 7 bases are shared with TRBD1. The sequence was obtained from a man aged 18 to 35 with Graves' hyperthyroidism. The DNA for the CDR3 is TGTGCCAGCAGCTCACACCCGGGACAGTACTACAATGAGCAGTTCTTC. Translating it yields CASSSHPGQYYNEQFF.